This T cell receptor beta chain was recovered during a study of cytomegalovirus exposure and HLA in healthy donors. In the study overall: Of 398 genotyped donors, more than 75% clustered with self-reported Caucasian donors. Study-level results: Later work showed greater clonal expansion in HLA-associated TCR beta chains than in equally common others.

Concerning this clone itself: Its specificity is not known.

The CDR3 is 15 amino acids. Per germline, CDR1 KGHSH and CDR2 LQKENI. V dropped 2 bases and J dropped 4 bases, with 14 bases sitting between them. This PCR relied on a set of 60 Vbeta primers and 13 Jbeta primers. Profiling relied on immunoSEQ multiplex PCR, and the TCRdb table lists in-frame clones only, not all of them. The data contain some 97,000 clones, roughly 77% of them singletons. This sequence was found in a woman in her fifties or sixties in good health and CMV-seropositive. Sequencing input: PBMCs. The V call is TRBV18, the J call TRBJ1-1, with D possibly matching TRBD1 (6 bases). CDR3 sequence (DNA): TGTGCCAGCTCACCAGATTATGGGGGCATCACTGAAGCTTTCTTT. This translates into CASSPDYGGITEAFF.